A single sample is the source of the 5 T cell receptor beta chains below, sequenced in a study of shared clonotypes between healthy human individuals. The assay was immunoSEQ multiplex PCR, and TCRdb's table has in-frame clones only and misses some. The data contain approximately 720,000 clones, around 72% of them seen just once; the ten biggest clones take up 1.8%. The sample was memory CD4+ T cells sorted from blood. As to subset: CD45RA-negative fraction. The origin of the receptors is a woman aged 25 to 39 in good health.

The chain carries TRBV2 and TRBJ1-1, with no clear D. This CDR3 contains 13 residues. Trimming left V 7 bases short and J 1 base short, with 10 bases between. Germline V CDR1 and CDR2: SNHLY, FYNNEI. Here the CDR3 reads CASTTRRNTEAFF. CDR3 sequence (DNA): TGTGCCAGCACGACGCGGAGGAACACTGAAGCTTTCTTT.

V gene TRBV11-2 combines with J gene TRBJ2-7; D might be TRBD1 (6 bases). V was cut by 5 bases and J by 3 bases, with 11 bases left in between. In germline, CDR1 is SGHAT, CDR2 FQNNGV. The CDR3 totals 13 residues. CDR3 nucleotides: TGTGCCAGCAGCCCCGACAGGTTCTACGAGCAGTACTTC. Encoded protein: CASSPDRFYEQYF.

About this clone: A read error may explain this, as a much larger clone is one base away. The same CDR3 is also encoded by other DNA sequences in this sample. The chain carries TRBV28 and TRBJ2-7; D gene uncertain. The CDR3 contains 11 residues. Germline lookup yields CDR1 MDHEN and CDR2 SYDVKM. V was cut by 4 bases and J by 4 bases, with 5 bases left in between. The CDR3 loop reads CASSSAYEQYF. CDR3 in DNA: TGTGCCAGCAGTTCCGCTTACGAGCAGTACTTC.

The chain carries TRBV29-1 and TRBJ2-1; no reliable D call. Germline V CDR1 and CDR2: SQVTM, ANQGSEA. This CDR3 is built from 13 residues. The V and J ends lost 2 bases and 6 bases respectively, with 11 bases between them. The DNA of the CDR3 is TGCAGCGTTGAACCACAACCATCCAATGAGCAGTTCTTC. It yields the protein CSVEPQPSNEQFF.

The rearrangement uses TRBV5-4 and TRBJ2-2; 9 bases fit TRBD2. J lost 5 bases, V lost 2 bases, and 10 bases had no gene match. CDR1 is SGHNT and CDR2 is YYREEE in the germline V gene (reference sequence). The CDR3 is 17 amino acids. CDR3 amino acids: CASSLKNSGSHTGELFF. The DNA for the CDR3 is TGTGCCAGCAGCTTAAAAAATAGCGGGAGTCATACCGGGGAGCTGTTTTTT. The entire variable domain, with the rest obtained from reference TRBV5-4 and TRBJ2-2, is as follows: ETGVTQSPTHLIKTRGQQVTLRCSSQSGHNTVSWYQQALGQGPQFIFQYYREEENGRGNFPPRFSGLQFPNYSSELNVNALELDDSALYLCASSLKNSGSHTGELFFGEGSRLTVL.